This T cell receptor (beta chain) was recorded in a study of T cell repertoires in cytomegalovirus infection (dated by TCRdb to between 2019 and 2020). For context, the study as a whole: Recently identified HLA-C-restricted CMV epitopes, whose presentation resists viral immunomodulation, were targeted by peptide stimulations together with well-studied HLA-B-restricted epitopes. The HLA type of each donor mattered for the analysis, because public TCR beta signatures pointed to carriage of CMV infection along with the matching HLA type.

In the paper's terms, the treatment or condition label means: in vitro stimulation with specific CMV peptide epitopes to enrich CMV-specific T cells. This clonotype has a handful of counts. It lacks a known antigen. No per-base quality is available; no much larger clone lies one base away. The germline V gene yields SGHRS for CDR1 and YFSETQ for CDR2. Trimming costs V 2 bases and J 0 bases, and their ends lie 10 bases apart. Including the terminal cysteine and phenylalanine, the CDR3 comprises 15 residues. Just CDR3 DNA is preserved here, 45 bases in frame from base 1. Sequenced using an Illumina HiSeq 1500. The public reads were run again by TCRdb, first through fastp at Q25 and then through MiXCR, and only productive beta chains were kept. Records with the same CDR3 protein are collapsed into one entry carrying the most frequent genes and DNA. Across this sample there are 62,000 or so distinct CDR3 sequences, with around 20% seen only once. 73% of the sample comes from the top ten.

What the research found in general, with its limitations: In both this cohort and an independent roughly 350-donor cohort, the cumulative frequency of public TCR beta family members distinguished carriers of CMV infection plus the relevant HLA type. The ex vivo response was dominated by HLA-C-restricted CMV-specific TCR beta clonotypes, which also provided the single most frequent clonotype in two of eight donors.

The source material was CD8+ T cells from cultured PBMCs, sampled from culture after CMV antigen stimulation. The sequence came from a human donor in good health (CMV status not recorded). Some clones in this sample may be carry-over from other donors' samples. The chain was built from TRBV5-1 and TRBJ2-3; the D call is tentative, TRBD1 or TRBD2, as each matches 5 bases. In nucleotide form, the sequence is TGCGCCAGCAGCTTCCTATGGGACAGCACAGATACGCAGTATTTT. This translates into CASSFLWDSTDTQYF.